A single TCR beta chain is shown here with its context. No antigen is known for it. These data are taken from a study of cytomegalovirus exposure and HLA in healthy donors. About the research overall: The same platform was used for the roughly 110 validation repertoires as for the approximately 630 first-cohort repertoires, as reported in a later analysis. The study, taken as a whole, reports: Rare TCR sequences predominated, though certain public TCRs were found in many donors. Overall, about 160 TCR beta chains were annotated as cytomegalovirus-associated.

Some clones are missing from TCRdb's copy, which holds only in-frame ones; the method was immunoSEQ multiplex PCR. The sample contains about 160,000 clones, about 96% of which appear only once. This TCR was sampled from a woman aged 18-29 years in good health and CMV-seronegative. The sample taken for sequencing was PBMCs.

CDR3 residues: CASWSGLGNQPQHF. The CDR3 DNA sequence: TGTGCCAGCTGGTCAGGGCTGGGCAATCAGCCCCAGCATTTT. The genes are TRBV27 and TRBJ1-5; tentative D call: TRBD1 (5 bases). V was shortened by 8 bases and J by 2 bases, with 13 bases between the two germline ends. CDR3 length equals 14 residues. The germline V gene encodes CDR1 MNHEY and CDR2 SMNVEV (reference sequence).